A selection of T cell receptor beta chains follows, all from one sample in a study of T cells in Graves' hyperthyroidism and ophthalmopathy. TCRdb fed the multiplex PCR reads into MiXCR, producing one record per CDR3 protein. The sample includes roughly 740,000 distinct CDR3 sequences, 16% of them seen just once. The source material was blood. These receptors were collected from a man aged 18-30 years with Graves' hyperthyroidism. CDR3s include the opening cysteine and the closing phenylalanine or tryptophan. A D gene is named only where the DNA matches it firmly. Expanded clones get a size class; other rows say once, few or many, or leave the size out.

.,TRBV19,many,TRBJ1-5,TGTGCCAGTAGTGCAGGGCGCCGAATTAATCAGCCCCAGCATTTT,CASSAGRRINQPQHF
.,TRBV24-1,few,TRBJ2-7,TGTGCCACCAGTGAACCCGGAGGGGACGAGCAGTACTTC,CATSEPGGDEQYF
.,TRBV2,many,TRBJ1-1,TGTGCCAGCACCCGCACCGAAGGACGTCCCGACACTGAAGCTTTCTTT,CASTRTEGRPDTEAFF
.,TRBV6-1,many,TRBJ2-3,TGTGCCAGCAGTGGGGCCGGGAGAGGTACGCAGTATTTT,CASSGAGRGTQYF
.,TRBV20-1,.,TRBJ2-1,TGCAGTGCAACCGGGACTCGCTCCTACAATGAGCAGTTCTTC,CSATGTRSYNEQFF
TRBD2,TRBV5-6,.,TRBJ2-3,TGTGCCAGCAGCTTGGAAATGACTAGCCTGAGAGATACGCAGTATTTT,CASSLEMTSLRDTQYF
TRBD1,TRBV28,few,TRBJ2-2,TGTGCCAGCACCTGGGACAGGGGCACCGGGGAGCTGTTTTTT,CASTWDRGTGELFF
.,TRBV20-1,.,TRBJ2-2,TGCAGTGCTAGAGATGAGGGCAACACCGGGGAGCTGTTTTTT,CSARDEGNTGELFF
.,TRBV12-3/TRBV12-4,many,TRBJ2-3,TGTGCCAGCAGTTTGGGGCGCCCAGATACGCAGTATTTT,CASSLGRPDTQYF
TRBD1,TRBV20-1,.,TRBJ1-2,TGCAGTGCCTACGACAGGGGGCTTTATGGCTACACCTTC,CSAYDRGLYGYTF
.,TRBV6-1,.,TRBJ2-2,TGTGCCAGCAGTCCTTTTGGGAACACCGGGGAGCTGTTTTTT,CASSPFGNTGELFF
TRBD1,TRBV5-5,.,TRBJ2-7,TGTGCCAGCAGGGCGCCAGACAGGGCATACGAGCAGTACTTC,CASRAPDRAYEQYF
.,TRBV7-3,few,TRBJ1-1,TGTGCCAGCAGCTTAACTGGCAGGGCGGACACTGAAGCTTTCTTT,CASSLTGRADTEAFF
.,TRBV20-1,many,TRBJ2-7,TGCAGTGCTAGAGACCCCGGAGCCCCAAAATACTACGAGCAGTACTTC,CSARDPGAPKYYEQYF
.,TRBV28,many,TRBJ2-2,TGTGCCAGCAGTCCAGGGGGGGTGAGGACCGGGGAGCTGTTTTTT,CASSPGGVRTGELFF
TRBD1,TRBV11-3,many,TRBJ2-7,TGTGCCAGCAGCTCACAGGGGTCTCACTACGAGCAGTACTTC,CASSSQGSHYEQYF
.,TRBV11-2,many,TRBJ2-1,TGTGCCAGCAGCACACTCAGAGGGAGATCCTACAATGAGCAGTTCTTC,CASSTLRGRSYNEQFF
.,TRBV4-2,.,TRBJ1-2,TGTGCCAGCAGCCAAGAGTTTAGCAGAGCCTATGGCTACACCTTC,CASSQEFSRAYGYTF
.,TRBV9,.,TRBJ2-1,TGTGCCAGCAGCTCACCTGGGGGGAGGCCGAGCTCCTACAATGAGCAGTTCTTC,CASSSPGGRPSSYNEQFF
TRBD2,TRBV30,.,TRBJ2-7,TGTGCCTGGAGTAGCGCGGGAGGGCCCCTCGAGCAGTACTTC,CAWSSAGGPLEQYF
.,TRBV7-9,.,TRBJ2-7,TGTGCCAGCACTCCTGGCGACACCTTCTACGAGCAGTACTTC,CASTPGDTFYEQYF
TRBD2,TRBV19,many,TRBJ2-7,TGTGCCAGTAGTATCACTAGCGGGAGCTACGAGCAGTACTTC,CASSITSGSYEQYF
.,TRBV3-2,.,TRBJ2-1,TGTGCCAGCAGCCATGGGACTAGCGGGAGGTGGGAGCAGTTCTTC,CASSHGTSGRWEQFF
.,TRBV28,.,TRBJ2-1,TGTGCCAGCAGTTTGGGCAGGGCCGAGCAGTTCTTC,CASSLGRAEQFF
TRBD1,TRBV4-2,.,TRBJ2-4,TGTGCCAGCAGCCAACCCCGCCGGGACAGGGCGGCCAAAAACATTCAGTACTTC,CASSQPRRDRAAKNIQYF
TRBD1,TRBV7-9,few,TRBJ2-6,TGTGCCAGCAGCGTATACCGGGACAGGGAGGATGGGGCCAACGTCCTGACTTTC,CASSVYRDREDGANVLTF
.,TRBV7-3,few,TRBJ2-1,TGTGCCAGCAGCTTAAACGAGGGGGGACTGGGCTACAATGAGCAGTTCTTC,CASSLNEGGLGYNEQFF
.,TRBV6-1,many,TRBJ1-2,TGTGCCAGCAGTCCAGCTGGGGCGCTTAACTATGGCTACACCTTC,CASSPAGALNYGYTF
TRBD2,TRBV29-1,.,TRBJ2-2,TGCAGCGTTCGAGCGGGAGGGCGCGTCGGGGAGCTGTTTTTT,CSVRAGGRVGELFF
.,TRBV3-1,few,TRBJ2-3,TGTGCCAGCAGCCAAGGACCAGCAGGTATGGGAGATACGCAGTATTTT,CASSQGPAGMGDTQYF
.,TRBV5-5,.,TRBJ2-1,TGTGCCAGCAGGGGAGCCCCTCGGGTCAATGAGCAGTTCTTC,CASRGAPRVNEQFF
.,TRBV2,many,TRBJ2-3,TGTGCCAGCAGTGAAGCTGAGGCTGCTAGCACAGATACGCAGTATTTT,CASSEAEAASTDTQYF
.,TRBV2,.,TRBJ1-4,TGTGCCAGCGGTACGGTTTCCCTGTTTTTT,CASGTVSLFF
TRBD1,TRBV6-2/TRBV6-3,.,TRBJ1-2,TGTGCCACCTTTTTGACAGGGATGATTGGCTACACCTTC,CATFLTGMIGYTF
TRBD2,TRBV6-2/TRBV6-3,many,TRBJ2-7,TGTGCCAGCAGTACTGGGACTAGCAGGCCCCCGGGGGAGCAGTACTTC,CASSTGTSRPPGEQYF
.,TRBV11-1,many,TRBJ2-7,TGTGCCAGCAGCTTAGGGTGGGACTCCTCCTACGAGCAGTACTTC,CASSLGWDSSYEQYF
.,TRBV11-3,few,TRBJ2-7,TGTGCCAGCAGCTTAATCAGGGACTCCTACGAGCAGTACTTC,CASSLIRDSYEQYF
TRBD2,TRBV20-1,.,TRBJ2-7,TGCAGTGCCAGAGGGACTAGCATTTCCTACGAGCAGTACTTC,CSARGTSISYEQYF
.,TRBV6-1,many,TRBJ2-5,TGTGCCAGCACCGACCGCGGGGAGACCCAGTACTTC,CASTDRGETQYF
.,TRBV19,.,TRBJ2-1,TGTGCCAGTAGTATCCTTAGACCGTTTGACGAGCAGTTCTTC,CASSILRPFDEQFF
.,TRBV11-2,.,TRBJ2-7,TGTGCCAGCAGCTTAGAAAGGGCTAGTACCCACTACGAGCAGTACTTC,CASSLERASTHYEQYF